This T cell receptor (beta chain) was obtained from a study of shared clonotypes between healthy human individuals. Across the whole study: There were three CD4 naive, three CD4 memory, two CD8 naive and one CD8 memory plates per donor. Study outcomes and limitations: Clonotype sharing across several donors was observed for 5% to 6.5% of naive CD4 clonotypes.

The authors split each subset's genomic DNA evenly across several immunoSEQ plates. Sorted-subset replicate PCRs used 200 ng of genomic DNA. This amount corresponded to 30,000 to 35,000 T cell genomes. Here immunoSEQ multiplex PCR was the method, and the copy in TCRdb shows in-frame clones only, minus some. The data show a few million clones, over 85% seen once. Per the germline V gene, CDR1 is SQVTM and CDR2 is ANQGSEA. The germline V and J ends were trimmed by 7 bases and 8 bases, with 17 bases remaining between them. This CDR3 has 12 residues. Comments on this clone: No antigen is known for it.

Sequenced material: naive CD4+ T cells from PBMCs. Noted subset: CD45RA+ positively selected. V and J are TRBV29-1 and TRBJ1-2, with D possibly being TRBD1 (5 bases). The TCR was taken from a man aged 18-30 years in good health. Some clones in this sample may be carry-over from other donors' samples. CDR3 sequence: CSAGTREEGYTF. The CDR3, as DNA: TGCAGCGCCGGGACCAGGGAGGAGGGCTACACCTTC.